A single sample gave rise to the 11 T cell receptor beta chains below, sequenced in a study of human T cells and chemical hapten exposure. Each CDR3 protein is one row after TCRdb ran MiXCR on the RACE reads. The sample includes 85,000 to 100,000 distinct CDR3 sequences, roughly a quarter of them seen just once. Time point given: patch test 3, about 24 weeks after DPC sensitization. Treatment here: therapeutic diphenylcyclopropenone sensitization with weekly scalp DPC. The specimen was whole blood, collected in connection with sensitization to the hapten diphenylcyclopropenone (DPC). Source of these receptors: a man aged 35 to 55 with alopecia areata. Some clones in this sample may be carry-over from other donors' samples.

The chain combines TRBV6-1 with TRBJ1-2, with D unresolved. The CDR3 is made up of 15 amino acids. The germline V gene has CDR1 MNHNS and CDR2 SASEGT. Trimming pared 5 bases from V and 3 bases from J, leaving 16 bases between. This CDR3 reads CASSRNTRTDYGYTF. The CDR3, as DNA: TGTGCCAGCAGTCGGAACACCAGGACGGACTATGGCTACACCTTC.

The chain uses TRBV15 and TRBJ2-3; 11 nucleotides align to TRBD2. This CDR3 is built from 18 residues. J was trimmed by 0 bases and V by 1 base; bases with no gene match: 6. Germline CDR1 is LNHNV and CDR2 is YYDKDF (reference sequence). The CDR3 DNA reads as TGTGCCACCAGCAGAGGGGCTAGCGGGAGGACTAGCACAGATACGCAGTATTTT. Translation gives CATSRGASGRTSTDTQYF. Using reference TRBV15 and TRBJ2-3 for the parts outside the CDR3, the full variable domain is DAMVIQNPRYQVTQFGKPVTLSCSQTLNHNVMYWYQQKSSQAPKLLFHYYDKDFNNEADTPDNFQSRRPNTSFCFLDIRSPGLGDTAMYLCATSRGASGRTSTDTQYFGPGTRLTVL.

The chain couples TRBV5-1 to TRBJ2-1, with TRBD2 matching 7 bases. J lost 9 bases, V lost 2 bases, and 2 bases had no gene match. CDR3 length: 12 amino acids. CDR1 SGHRS and CDR2 YFSETQ come from the germline V gene. The CDR3 region is CASSFGGGEQFF. As DNA, the CDR3 is TGCGCCAGCAGCTTTGGGGGGGGTGAGCAGTTCTTC.

This clonotype came up a few times. This chain connects TRBV10-3 to TRBJ2-7, with 8 bases lining up with TRBD2. Germline V CDR1 and CDR2: ENHRY, SYGVKD. This CDR3 contains 14 residues. V lost 6 bases and J lost 2; bases outside the gene matches: 6. The CDR3 is CAIRFGRAAYEQYF. The CDR3 coding sequence is TGTGCCATCAGATTCGGGAGGGCCGCCTACGAGCAGTACTTC.

The table lists this clonotype with a few counts. The chain employs TRBV4-3 and TRBJ2-1; D remains unclear. The CDR3 consists of 17 residues. Per germline, CDR1 LGHNA and CDR2 YSLEER. Trimming removed 0 bases from V and 0 bases from J, with 12 bases in between. The CDR3 is CASSQDFGLSSYNEQFF. The CDR3 region has the DNA TGCGCCAGCAGCCAAGATTTCGGATTAAGCTCCTACAATGAGCAGTTCTTC.

The CDR3 region is CASSFRMNTGELFF. In DNA, the CDR3 is TGCGCCAGCAGCTTTCGAATGAACACCGGGGAGCTGTTTTTT. The gene calls are TRBV5-1 and TRBJ2-2; D remains unclear. The CDR3 has 14 residues. Germline CDR1 reads SGHRS; CDR2 reads YFSETQ. V lost 2 bases and J lost 1, with 6 bases in between.

Only a few counts were recorded for this clonotype. In nucleotides, the CDR3 is TGTGCCAGCAGCCAAGGACAGGGAGAGACCATTCAGTACTTC. This translates into CASSQGQGETIQYF. The chain links TRBV6-5 to TRBJ2-4, with 8 bases identical to TRBD1. V shed 6 bases and J 9 bases; nucleotides not matched to a gene: 10. Per germline, CDR1 MNHEY and CDR2 SVGAGI. This CDR3 spans 14 amino acids.

This clonotype was counted between two and nine times. The chain recombines TRBV6-5 with TRBJ2-7, with 9 bases matching TRBD2. The CDR3 consists of 17 residues. V was pared by 5 bases and J by 0 bases, with 11 bases of the junction left unmatched. Germline lookup yields CDR1 MNHEY and CDR2 SVGAGI. CDR3 loop: CASSLRRLADRSYEQYF. The CDR3 DNA reads TGTGCCAGCAGTCTCCGGAGACTAGCGGACCGCTCCTACGAGCAGTACTTC.

The chain is built from TRBV11-2 and TRBJ2-4, with TRBD1 identical over 8 bases. Germline trimming cut 5 bases from V and 8 bases from J; bases unmatched to any gene: 11. The CDR3 has 15 amino acids. Germline loops: CDR1 SGHAT, CDR2 FQNNGV. CDR3 residues: CASSPGTRGRDIQYF. CDR3 nucleotides: TGTGCCAGCAGCCCCGGGACCAGGGGGCGGGACATTCAGTACTTC.

This chain links TRBV7-2 with TRBJ2-5, with 7 positions matching TRBD1. The J segment lost 0 bases and the V segment lost 6 bases, leaving 7 bases of the junction unmatched. The germline V gene has CDR1 SGHTA and CDR2 FQGNSA. This CDR3 contains 15 residues. The CDR3 reads CASRPPDRDQETQYF. In DNA, the CDR3 is TGTGCCAGCAGACCACCCGACAGGGACCAAGAGACCCAGTACTTC.

The rearrangement links TRBV27 to TRBJ1-5; no clear D gene. The CDR3 has 15 residues. V shed 5 bases and J shed 5 bases, with 16 bases lying between them. CDR1 is MNHEY and CDR2 is SMNVEV in the germline V gene (reference sequence). The CDR3 nucleotides are TGTGCCAGCAGTCCAAACATCCGCAAAGATCAGCCCCAGCATTTT. This encodes CASSPNIRKDQPQHF.